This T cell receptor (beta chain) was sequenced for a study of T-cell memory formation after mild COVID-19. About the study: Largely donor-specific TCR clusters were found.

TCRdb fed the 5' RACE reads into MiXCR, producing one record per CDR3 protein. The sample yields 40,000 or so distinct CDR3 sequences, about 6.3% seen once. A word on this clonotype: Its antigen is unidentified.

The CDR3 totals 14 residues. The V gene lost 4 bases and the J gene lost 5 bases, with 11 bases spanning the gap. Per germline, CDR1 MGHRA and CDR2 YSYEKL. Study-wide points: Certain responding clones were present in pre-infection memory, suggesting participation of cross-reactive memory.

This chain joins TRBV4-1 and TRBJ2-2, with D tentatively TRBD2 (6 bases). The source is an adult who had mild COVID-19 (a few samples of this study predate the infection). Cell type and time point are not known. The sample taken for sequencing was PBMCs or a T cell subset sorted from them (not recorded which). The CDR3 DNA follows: TGCGCCAGCAGCCCCCTGGAGGGGACCGGGGAGCTGTTTTTT. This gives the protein CASSPLEGTGELFF.